The 18 T cell receptor beta chains below all came from one sample that was sequenced in a study of T cell responses to AZD1222 COVID-19 vaccine. Libraries were prepared by immunoSEQ multiplex PCR; TCRdb keeps only in-frame clonotypes and omits some of them. The sample consists of 200,000 to 250,000 clones, around 94% of them appearing once. This specimen consisted of peripheral blood, obtained 28 days after the second dose of the MenACWY control vaccine. The receptors shown here come from an adult who received the MenACWY meningococcal vaccine as a control.

The chain employs TRBV28 and TRBJ1-6; 7 bases match TRBD1. The CDR3 is 14 amino acids. Germline CDR1 is MDHEN and CDR2 is SYDVKM. The V segment lost 4 bases and the J segment 10 bases; nucleotides outside the gene matches: 7. Here the CDR3 reads CASSSQGDGSPLHF. The CDR3 bases are TGTGCCAGCAGTTCGCAGGGGGATGGCTCACCCCTCCACTTT.

This chain connects TRBV4-1 to TRBJ1-3; D remains ambiguous. V shed 4 bases and J shed 3 bases, with 19 bases lying between them. This CDR3 is 17 amino acids long. Germline V gene data show CDR1 as MGHRA and CDR2 as YSYEKL. CDR3 residues: CASSRAGWVLGGNTIYF. Written as DNA, the CDR3 is TGCGCCAGCAGCCGGGCAGGTTGGGTGCTTGGTGGAAACACCATATATTTT.

The chain has TRBV19 and TRBJ2-1, with D perhaps being TRBD1 or TRBD2 (6 bases each). Looked up from germline, CDR1 is LNHDA and CDR2 is SQIVND (reference sequence). Trimming cost V 2 bases and J 3 bases, with 11 bases left between them. The CDR3 has 15 amino acids. The CDR3 spells CASSIYGGLYNEQFF. The CDR3 DNA follows: TGTGCCAGTAGTATATATGGGGGGCTCTACAATGAGCAGTTCTTC.

V usage is TRBV5-6 and J usage is TRBJ2-7; 10 bases agree with TRBD1. V lost 2 bases to trimming and J lost 6 bases; unmatched junction nucleotides: 5. Germline values: CDR1 SGHDT, CDR2 YYEEEE. CDR3 length: 14 residues. The CDR3 loop is CASSFRDRGLEQYF. DNA of the CDR3: TGTGCCAGCAGCTTCCGGGACAGGGGTCTCGAGCAGTACTTC.

This clone came up a few times. This sample includes further DNA sequences coding for the same CDR3. The chain couples TRBV2 to TRBJ1-6; TRBD1 is a possible D gene (6 bases). CDR1 and CDR2 (germline): SNHLY, FYNNEI. The CDR3 is 15 residues long. Trimming cost V 5 bases and J 5 bases, with 13 bases left between them. In DNA form, the CDR3 reads TGTGCCAGCAGTCGGGCGGACAGCCATAATTCACCCCTCCACTTT. It encodes CASSRADSHNSPLHF.

The chain joins TRBV27 to TRBJ2-7; perhaps TRBD1 as D (6 bases). This CDR3 contains 13 residues. V was trimmed by 6 bases and J by 1 base, leaving 10 bases between them. CDR1 and CDR2 from the germline V gene are MNHEY and SMNVEV (reference sequence). The CDR3 spells CASSSDRSYEQYF. DNA for the CDR3: TGTGCCAGCAGCTCCGACAGGTCCTACGAGCAGTACTTC.

The CDR3 nucleotides read TGTGCCAGCAGCCGGGGACTAGCGGGGGGGAACACCGGGGAGCTGTTTTTT. Its translation: CASSRGLAGGNTGELFF. The genes are TRBV3-1 (or the pseudogene TRBV3-2) and TRBJ2-2; 15 positions match TRBD2. Germline lookup yields CDR1 LGHDT and CDR2 YNNKEL (reference sequence). This CDR3 is built from 17 residues. J gave up 1 base and V 4 bases, and 1 base lay outside the gene matches.

The J gene is TRBJ2-3, the V gene TRBV6-5, with D uncertain. This CDR3 region has 16 residues. Deletions cut 0 bases from V and 0 bases from J, with 10 bases between. The germline V gene encodes CDR1 MNHEY and CDR2 SVGAGI. CDR3 protein: CASSYSNSPSTDTQYF. In DNA form, the CDR3 reads TGTGCCAGCAGTTACTCTAACTCCCCGAGCACAGATACGCAGTATTTT.

The genes are TRBV5-4 and TRBJ2-3; D call uncertain. Germline V gene sequence: CDR1 SGHNT, CDR2 YYREEE (reference sequence). This CDR3 comprises 16 residues. Trimming stripped 0 bases from V and 2 bases from J, with 13 bases between. In DNA, the CDR3 is TGTGCCAGCAGCTTGGGCCGGTCAGGATCCACAGATACGCAGTATTTT. Protein product: CASSLGRSGSTDTQYF.

The genes are TRBV2 and TRBJ2-7; possibly TRBD2 for D (6 bases). The V gene's germline CDR1 is SNHLY and CDR2 FYNNEI. This CDR3 has 11 amino acids. V was cut by 8 bases and J by 6 bases, with 11 bases left in between. CDR3 DNA: TGTGCCAGCGTACAGGAGGGCGAGCAGTACTTC. Translation gives CASVQEGEQYF.

The CDR3 coding sequence is TGCGCCAGCAGCCTAGACAGGGACACTGAAGCTTTCTTT. Its translation: CASSLDRDTEAFF. The V gene is TRBV4-1, the J gene TRBJ1-1; 7 positions agree with TRBD1. CDR3 length: 13 amino acids. V was pared by 4 bases and J by 3 bases, with 2 bases of the junction left unmatched. CDR1 and CDR2 from the germline V gene are MGHRA and YSYEKL.

This clone has a single count. V is TRBV7-3 and J is TRBJ2-1; D unresolved. V was cut by 5 bases and J by 8 bases, with 19 bases left in between. The CDR3 runs 15 residues. Germline loops: CDR1 SGHTA, CDR2 FQGTGA. DNA of the CDR3: TGTGCCAGCAGCCGGCAAAGTGGGTCTTTCGATGAGCAGTTCTTC. Protein sequence: CASSRQSGSFDEQFF.

This chain connects TRBV3-1 (or the pseudogene TRBV3-2) to TRBJ2-5; maybe TRBD2 (5 bases). This CDR3 is built from 15 residues. CDR1 LGHDT and CDR2 YNNKEL come from the germline V gene (reference sequence). The V end was cut by 1 base, the J end by 4 bases, with 13 bases between. This CDR3 is CASSQGELVGETQYF. DNA of the CDR3: TGTGCCAGCAGCCAAGGGGAACTAGTCGGAGAGACCCAGTACTTC.

The J gene is TRBJ1-1, the V gene TRBV7-2; 8 bases agree with TRBD1. CDR3 length: 15 amino acids. Trimming took 2 bases from V and 6 from J; bases not matched to a gene: 8. CDR1 and CDR2 (germline): SGHTA, FQGNSA. Written as DNA, the CDR3 is TGTGCCAGCAGCTTACGAATGACAGGGGTACCTGAAGCTTTCTTT. Translating gives CASSLRMTGVPEAFF.

The chain carries TRBV28 and TRBJ1-5; D call uncertain. V was clipped by 6 bases and J by 6 bases, with 12 bases between them. The CDR3 extends over 13 amino acids. Germline CDR1 and CDR2: MDHEN and SYDVKM. The CDR3 is CASRHTPRQPQHF. CDR3 coding DNA: TGTGCCAGCAGACATACCCCCCGTCAGCCCCAGCATTTT.

The chain carries TRBV2 and TRBJ1-2; D ambiguous. Germline CDR1 reads SNHLY; CDR2 reads FYNNEI. V lost 6 bases, J lost 2 bases, and 10 bases lay in between. The CDR3 consists of 13 residues. The CDR3 DNA reads TGTGCCAGCAGGGCCAGCGAGAACTATGGCTACACCTTC. Protein: CASRASENYGYTF.

The CDR3 DNA follows: TGTGCCAGCTCACCACCGGGGACTCGGTACTATGGCTACACCTTC. It encodes CASSPPGTRYYGYTF. The V and J genes are TRBV18 and TRBJ1-2, with D maybe TRBD1 (5 bases). The CDR3 contains 15 residues. Trimming shortened V by 0 bases and J by 3 bases, and 11 bases separated the two germline ends. Germline loops: CDR1 KGHSH, CDR2 LQKENI.

This chain uses TRBV28 with TRBJ1-4; 7 positions agree with TRBD1. CDR1 and CDR2 from the germline V gene are MDHEN and SYDVKM. The CDR3 spans 15 residues. J lost 7 bases, V lost 2 bases, and 7 bases had no gene match. The CDR3 DNA follows: TGTGCCAGCAGTTTAGTGACAGGGACGATTGAAAAACTGTTTTTT. It translates to CASSLVTGTIEKLFF.